This TCR beta chain was captured by sequencing in a study of shared clonotypes between healthy human individuals. The assay was immunoSEQ multiplex PCR, and TCRdb's table has in-frame clones only and misses some. This repertoire shows millions of clones, about 95% found once; its top ten account for 0.85% to 1.2%. It was CD45RO-negative cells, positively selected for CCR7, that made up naive CD8 cells, with terminally differentiated effector memory CD45RA+ cells excluded. The CDR3 extends over 14 amino acids. Germline CDR1 and CDR2: MNHEY and SMNVEV (reference sequence). V was cut by 2 bases and J by 7 bases, with 9 bases left in between.

The chain recombines TRBV27 with TRBJ1-6, with unresolved D. Sequencing input: naive CD8+ T cells sorted from blood. The source of this sequence is a man aged 18 to 29 in good health. The CDR3: CASSLGVSNSPLHF. The CDR3 DNA reads TGTGCCAGCAGTTTAGGGGTTTCGAATTCACCCCTCCACTTT.